These T cell receptor beta chains were read from a single sample in a study of blood T cell repertoires in COVID-19. Generated by immunoSEQ multiplex PCR, the TCRdb table keeps only in-frame clones and is missing some. The table records a few hundred thousand clones, roughly four fifths of them present only once. What was sequenced was PBMCs or T cells enriched from blood (not recorded which). The receptors come from a man aged 35 to 55 who had recovered from COVID-19. CDR3s leave out the opening cysteine and the closing phenylalanine or tryptophan.

v_call	j_call	cdr3_aa
TRBV23-1	TRBJ1-1	ASSRGGTEAF
TRBV4-1	TRBJ2-1	ASSRYGERAIFNEQF
TRBV5-1	TRBJ1-6	ASSLTGQGSSPLH
TRBV5-6	TRBJ2-7	ASTSGRGDEQY
TRBV11-3	TRBJ2-1	ASSLGPREQF
TRBV28	TRBJ1-2	ASRPNEGRNYGYT
TRBV5-1	TRBJ2-1	ASSLAGEASYNEQF
TRBV9	TRBJ2-7	ASSVAGGSEQQY
TRBV7-6	TRBJ2-2	ASRTWTGKAGELF
TRBV9	TRBJ1-6	ASSVEAGDYNSPLH
TRBV15	TRBJ2-7	ATSRDEDEQY
TRBV6-5	TRBJ2-1	ASSYSRVAGGEEQF
TRBV29-1	TRBJ1-2	SVPWDRADFYGYT
TRBV2	TRBJ1-1	ASTLITGNTEAF
TRBV5-8	TRBJ1-2	ASSSAGAEGYGYT
TRBV18	TRBJ2-2	ASSPMLLRELF
TRBV29-1	TRBJ1-5	SVSTGLSNQPQH
TRBV19	TRBJ2-1	ASSGGLYPHEQF
TRBV5-1	TRBJ1-5	ASSLDGEQPQH
TRBV4-3	TRBJ1-1	ASSHLGGYTEAF
TRBV7-9	TRBJ1-1	ASSPRSEAF
TRBV7-7	TRBJ2-4	ASSRPREGRENIQY
TRBV7-2	TRBJ1-6	ASSFHTVSLH
TRBV30	TRBJ1-6	AWSVLEGLLSPLH
TRBV9	TRBJ2-1	ASSVGPGDNEQF
TRBV5-1	TRBJ2-3	ASSLASGDTQY
TRBV5-1	TRBJ1-4	ASSLGTGAGVEKLF
TRBV7-3	TRBJ2-3	ASSLVEGDTQY
TRBV6-2/TRBV6-3	TRBJ1-1	ASSYAPGQGANTEAF
TRBV18	TRBJ1-2	ASSPADRGGT
TRBV7-2	TRBJ1-5	ASSPRGSNQPQH
TRBV28	TRBJ2-5	ASSLGGLPETQY
TRBV7-8	TRBJ1-5	ASSVYRDQPQH
TRBV14	TRBJ2-3	ASSLRLRSTDTQY
TRBV18	TRBJ1-1	ASSPGREEAF
TRBV4-1	TRBJ2-3	ASRPGGLAGGLSTDTQY
TRBV18	TRBJ1-3	ASSEGQRANTIY
TRBV4-2	TRBJ1-2	ASSQGRQGNGYT
TRBV11-2	TRBJ1-2	ASSPTRDKLYGYT
TRBV7-9	TRBJ1-1	ASSSKLKGGTEAF
TRBV19	TRBJ2-7	ASSNGQGGEQY
TRBV6-1	TRBJ2-7	ASSDRTGGVYEQY
TRBV7-3	TRBJ2-3	ASSFRGQSTDTQY
TRBV24-1	TRBJ2-3	ATSDLGPGRTPVPDTQY
TRBV7-3	TRBJ1-6	ASSLGATNSPLH
TRBV28	TRBJ1-2	ASTGQGAQKNYGYT
TRBV19	TRBJ1-2	ASSIGAPPDGYT
TRBV19	TRBJ2-2	ASSILGPNTGELF
TRBV18	TRBJ1-2	ASSPVAGESGYT
TRBV11-3	TRBJ2-2	ASSLEASGPANTGELF
TRBV6-5	TRBJ2-7	ASRPPGSYEQY
TRBV5-4	TRBJ1-3	ASSLTTGIGNTIY
TRBV6-6	TRBJ1-1	ASSEDSLNTEAF
TRBV7-9	TRBJ1-2	ASSLLGDGGYT
TRBV10-1	TRBJ2-7	ASSRLAGGNEQY
TRBV7-9	TRBJ2-3	ASSLGTGTGSTDTQY
TRBV11-3	TRBJ1-6	ASSLSRASPLH
TRBV28	TRBJ2-7	ASSLRVRGREQY
TRBV9	TRBJ1-5	ASSVGEYSNQPQH
TRBV21-1	TRBJ2-1	ASSKVAGENNNEQF